There are a few counts of the clone carrying this T cell receptor (beta chain). Individual cDNA molecules received unique molecular identifiers. TCRdb used MiXCR to reprocess the 5' RACE reads, holding one entry per CDR3 protein. This repertoire shows some 52,000 distinct CDR3 sequences, over 7.5% found once; its top ten account for roughly 9.9%. The CDR3 sequence is 15 residues long. With 5 bases removed from V and 0 bases from J, the gap between germline ends came to 11 bases. The germline gives CDR1 LGHNA, CDR2 YSLEER. These data are taken from a study of early T cells in non-severe SARS-CoV-2 infection. Study-level background: Sequencing was performed on bulk RNA from unsorted whole blood, leaving chains unpaired.

The chain is built from TRBV4-3 and TRBJ2-1; possible D gene TRBD1, 6 bases. The specimen was whole blood. The receptor's source is an adult who was a healthcare worker with PCR-confirmed SARS-CoV-2 infection or an uninfected control (not recorded which). For the CDR3, the DNA is TGCGCCAGCAGCGTCCAGGGGAGCTCCTACAATGAGCAGTTCTTC. This gives the protein CASSVQGSSYNEQFF.